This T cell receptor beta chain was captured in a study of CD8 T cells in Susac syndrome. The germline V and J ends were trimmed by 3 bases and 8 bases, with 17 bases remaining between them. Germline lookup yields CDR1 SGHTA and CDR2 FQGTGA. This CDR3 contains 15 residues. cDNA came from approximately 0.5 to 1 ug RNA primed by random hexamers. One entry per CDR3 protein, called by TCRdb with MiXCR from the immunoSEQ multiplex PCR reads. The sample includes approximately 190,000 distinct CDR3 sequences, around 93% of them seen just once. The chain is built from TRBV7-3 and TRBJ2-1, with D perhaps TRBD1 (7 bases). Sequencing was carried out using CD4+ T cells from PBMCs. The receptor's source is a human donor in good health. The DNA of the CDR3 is TGTGCCAGCAGCTTCAGGGGGGCGAGCTTCGATGAGCAGTTCTTC. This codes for CASSFRGASFDEQFF.